This entry is about one T cell receptor beta chain. The specificity of this receptor is unknown. No clone much larger than this one lies a single base away; base qualities are absent. Reading the germline V gene gives CDR1 KGHSH and CDR2 LQKENI. V and J are trimmed by 3 bases and 4 bases, and the gene matches miss 5 bases of the junction. Inclusive of the bounding cysteine and phenylalanine, the CDR3 is 14 residues long. The read is trimmed to its CDR3 DNA, 42 bases read in frame from base 1. These data are taken from a study of blood T cell repertoires in COVID-19 (dated by TCRdb to the early 2020s). Regarding the research as a whole: Samples from collaborators originated in the United States, Italy and Spain and spanned both the acute and convalescent phases of COVID-19. The material from the prospective study consisted of cDNA or gDNA derived from T cells, B-cell-depleted T cells, or PBMCs. Deeply sampled blood TCRbeta repertoires from subjects exposed to, actively infected with, or recovered from COVID-19 were included in the dataset. The repertoires were released in a freely available public database intended as a resource for research on the immune response to SARS-CoV-2. Samples came from the ongoing ImmuneRACE study (first 160 participants) plus 1,254 subjects from 6 global collaborators. The sample metadata nearly always contained a de-identified subject ID, COVID-19 status, age in years and sex. HLA class I and class II types, where available, came from metadata supplied by the sample provider rather than from assay-based typing.

Collaborating institutions collected whole blood in K2EDTA tubes following their own protocols. For TCRbeta analysis, collaborators shipped samples in one of three forms: frozen whole blood, isolated PBMCs, or DNA extracted from either of those sample types. TCRbeta CDR3 regions were amplified from genomic DNA by means of the immunoSEQ Assay, a bias-controlled multiplex PCR. The authors processed their data as follows. The number of nucleated cells in each sample was estimated from the amplification of reference gene primers within the assay. To quantify the absolute abundance of each unique TCRbeta CDR3 rearrangement, sequence reads were collapsed and filtered. For each sample, productive Simpson clonality was calculated as the square root of Simpson's diversity index over productive rearrangements. In its TCRdb copy, this immuneACCESS table keeps in-frame sequences only and misses some clones. Where compared with another copy, unresolved V genes explain less than half of these, and the others have no known cause. V and J calls and clone size follow that table, whereas D and trimming were derived from the DNA. The sample profile shows about 76,000 clones; around 86% of them were found once. Under 35% of the sample goes to the ten largest clones.

Paper-wide results and their limitations: How much clinical and demographic metadata was included differed by source and by participant, and the metadata was provided uncurated.

The TCR sequence derives from a human donor in a cohort sampled during active COVID-19. The sample consisted of peripheral blood. The chain was built from TRBV18 and TRBJ1-1; 7 central bases correspond to TRBD1. The nucleotides read TGTGCCAGCTCACCGGACAGGATTTTCACTGAAGCTTTCTTT. It translates as CASSPDRIFTEAFF.